This is a list of T cell receptor beta chains from one sample in a study of early T cells in non-severe SARS-CoV-2 infection. In TCRdb, the 5' RACE reads were re-called with MiXCR into one record per CDR3 protein. The sample yields about 67,000 distinct CDR3 sequences, around a tenth seen once. Sequencing used whole blood. The receptor source for this set is an adult who was a healthcare worker with PCR-confirmed SARS-CoV-2 infection or an uninfected control (not recorded which). CDR3s include the opening cysteine and the closing phenylalanine or tryptophan. A D gene is named only where the DNA matches it firmly. A row's size may be missing; if present it is once, few, many or a size class.

cdr3_length,d_call,j_call,clone_size,v_call,cdr3_aa,cdr3_nt
12,-,TRBJ2-1,many,TRBV4-1,CASSPPPGRLFF,TGCGCCAGCAGCCCACCTCCGGGACGGCTGTTCTTC
15,-,TRBJ2-2,-,TRBV4-1,CASSQRSAPDGELFF,TGCGCCAGCAGCCAACGGTCAGCCCCGGACGGGGAGCTGTTTTTT
14,-,TRBJ1-3,many,TRBV5-1,CASSLGGDGNTIYF,TGCGCCAGCAGCCTGGGCGGGGATGGAAACACCATATATTTT
13,-,TRBJ2-4,many,TRBV7-9,CASQGGAKNIQYF,TGTGCCAGCCAGGGGGGAGCCAAAAACATTCAGTACTTC
14,-,TRBJ1-1,many,TRBV19,CASSVAGLNTEAFF,TGTGCCAGTAGTGTCGCAGGTTTGAACACTGAAGCTTTCTTT
13,-,TRBJ2-2,many,TRBV11-2,CASSSQNTGELFF,TGTGCCAGCAGCTCTCAGAACACCGGGGAGCTGTTTTTT
15,TRBD1,TRBJ1-2,many,TRBV7-2,CASSSNVGGRYGYTF,TGTGCCAGCAGCTCGAACGTAGGGGGCCGATATGGCTACACCTTC
14,TRBD1,TRBJ2-3,many,TRBV7-9,CASSSGTDTDTQYF,TGTGCCAGCAGCTCAGGGACAGACACAGATACGCAGTATTTT
13,-,TRBJ2-1,many,TRBV6-4,CASSEGAYNEQFF,TGTGCCAGCAGTGAAGGCGCCTACAATGAGCAGTTCTTC
13,-,TRBJ2-3,few,TRBV29-1,CSVRGGPTDTQYF,TGCAGCGTTAGAGGCGGACCCACAGATACGCAGTATTTT
12,-,TRBJ1-5,-,TRBV2,CASTNSNQPQHF,TGTGCCAGCACCAATAGCAATCAGCCCCAGCATTTT
16,TRBD2,TRBJ2-2,few,TRBV11-3,CASSRTSGSPTGELFF,TGTGCCAGCAGCCGGACTAGCGGGAGTCCCACCGGGGAGCTGTTTTTT
15,TRBD2,TRBJ2-5,few,TRBV5-5,CASSLALAGKETQYF,TGTGCCAGCAGCTTGGCCCTAGCGGGAAAAGAGACCCAGTACTTC
13,TRBD1,TRBJ1-5,few,TRBV20-1,CSAGVGQGGPQHF,TGCAGTGCTGGAGTAGGACAGGGCGGGCCCCAGCATTTT
17,TRBD2,TRBJ2-5,many,TRBV7-2,CATPPGGASGHQETQYF,TGTGCCACTCCCCCCGGGGGGGCTAGCGGGCACCAAGAGACCCAGTACTTC
15,-,TRBJ2-3,-,TRBV2,CASSADSLRTDTQYF,TGTGCCAGCAGTGCAGACTCCCTCCGCACAGATACGCAGTATTTT
14,-,TRBJ2-5,few,TRBV20-1,CSARIYGREETQYF,TGCAGTGCTAGAATCTACGGCAGGGAAGAGACCCAGTACTTC
14,-,TRBJ2-1,many,TRBV29-1,CSVPKPGSYNEQFF,TGCAGCGTACCAAAGCCTGGGTCCTACAATGAGCAGTTCTTC
15,-,TRBJ2-3,many,TRBV5-5,CASSATEFSTDTQYF,TGTGCCAGCAGCGCTACGGAATTTAGCACAGATACGCAGTATTTT
15,-,TRBJ2-1,-,TRBV7-9,CASSSPGPRALEQFF,TGTGCCAGCAGCTCCCCGGGACCCAGGGCGCTCGAGCAGTTCTTC
11,-,TRBJ2-7,many,TRBV14,CASSQGHEQYF,TGTGCCAGCAGCCAGGGCCACGAGCAGTACTTC
14,TRBD1,TRBJ1-2,-,TRBV10-3,CAISAGQGSYGYTF,TGTGCCATCAGTGCCGGACAGGGCTCATATGGCTACACCTTC
15,-,TRBJ2-5,-,TRBV5-6,CASSLVGRLAETQYF,TGTGCCAGCAGCTTGGTTGGCAGGTTAGCAGAGACCCAGTACTTC
13,TRBD1,TRBJ1-2,many,TRBV29-1,CSVGQGFDYGYTF,TGCAGCGTCGGACAGGGTTTCGACTATGGCTACACCTTC
15,TRBD1,TRBJ2-7,-,TRBV4-1,CASSQRTGGVYEQYF,TGCGCCAGCAGCCAGCGGACAGGGGGAGTCTACGAGCAGTACTTC
11,-,TRBJ2-7,few,TRBV12-3/TRBV12-4,CASSAGREQYF,TGTGCCAGCAGTGCGGGAAGGGAGCAGTACTTC
18,-,TRBJ1-6,many,TRBV5-1,CASSLAASGSSYNSPLHF,TGCGCCAGCAGCTTGGCCGCGTCGGGGAGCTCCTATAATTCACCCCTCCACTTT
11,-,TRBJ1-1,-,TRBV7-9,CAIGGNTEAFF,TGTGCCATCGGGGGGAACACTGAAGCTTTCTTT
13,-,TRBJ1-1,many,TRBV7-9,CASSLDQNPEAFF,TGTGCCAGCAGCTTGGATCAGAACCCTGAAGCTTTCTTT
18,TRBD2,TRBJ2-5,few,TRBV12-3/TRBV12-4,CASSPETYGTSGQETQYF,TGTGCCAGCAGTCCAGAAACCTATGGGACTAGCGGGCAAGAGACCCAGTACTTC
14,-,TRBJ2-5,-,TRBV19,CARQGHRVRETQYF,TGTGCCAGACAGGGACACAGGGTTCGTGAGACCCAGTACTTC
15,-,TRBJ2-3,many,TRBV4-1,CASSQGSRLTDTQYF,TGCGCCAGCAGCCAAGGTTCCCGCCTCACAGATACGCAGTATTTT
16,-,TRBJ2-1,many,TRBV7-9,CASSPEQGESYNEQFF,TGTGCCAGCAGTCCGGAACAGGGCGAGTCCTACAATGAGCAGTTCTTC
14,-,TRBJ2-3,many,TRBV6-2/TRBV6-3,CASSYSRMIDTQYF,TGTGCCAGCAGTTACTCGAGAATGATAGATACGCAGTATTTT
15,-,TRBJ2-7,-,TRBV12-3/TRBV12-4,CASATRGAGSLEQYF,TGTGCCAGCGCAACTCGGGGAGCGGGTAGTCTGGAGCAGTACTTC
14,TRBD2,TRBJ2-1,many,TRBV11-3,CASSSHSGRNEQFF,TGTGCCAGCAGCTCCCATAGCGGGAGGAATGAGCAGTTCTTC
15,-,TRBJ2-1,many,TRBV11-2,CASSLASYRDNEQFF,TGTGCCAGCAGCTTAGCGTCGTATCGGGATAATGAGCAGTTCTTC
14,-,TRBJ2-3,few,TRBV7-9,CASSLVDNTDTQYF,TGTGCCAGCAGCTTAGTGGACAACACAGATACGCAGTATTTT
13,-,TRBJ1-2,many,TRBV27,CASSLAGTGGYTF,TGTGCCAGCAGCCTGGCGGGTACAGGTGGCTACACCTTC
12,-,TRBJ2-4,few,TRBV28,CASSQDRNIQYF,TGTGCCAGCAGCCAAGACAGAAACATTCAGTACTTC
16,TRBD2,TRBJ2-2,few,TRBV7-9,CASSRGGGSNTGELFF,TGTGCCAGCAGTCGCGGCGGGGGATCGAACACCGGGGAGCTGTTTTTT
15,TRBD1,TRBJ1-4,many,TRBV2,CASMFRGPSNEKLFF,TGTGCCAGCATGTTTAGGGGGCCTAGTAATGAAAAACTGTTTTTT
17,-,TRBJ2-3,many,TRBV4-1,CASSATTGTRLTDTQYF,TGCGCCAGCAGCGCAACAACCGGGACAAGGTTGACAGATACGCAGTATTTT
14,-,TRBJ2-3,many,TRBV5-1,CASSLDRGADTQYF,TGCGCCAGCAGCTTGGATCGGGGTGCAGATACGCAGTATTTT
15,-,TRBJ2-7,-,TRBV5-1,CASSLVGDTYTKQYF,TGCGCCAGCAGCTTGGTTGGAGACACCTATACGAAGCAGTACTTC